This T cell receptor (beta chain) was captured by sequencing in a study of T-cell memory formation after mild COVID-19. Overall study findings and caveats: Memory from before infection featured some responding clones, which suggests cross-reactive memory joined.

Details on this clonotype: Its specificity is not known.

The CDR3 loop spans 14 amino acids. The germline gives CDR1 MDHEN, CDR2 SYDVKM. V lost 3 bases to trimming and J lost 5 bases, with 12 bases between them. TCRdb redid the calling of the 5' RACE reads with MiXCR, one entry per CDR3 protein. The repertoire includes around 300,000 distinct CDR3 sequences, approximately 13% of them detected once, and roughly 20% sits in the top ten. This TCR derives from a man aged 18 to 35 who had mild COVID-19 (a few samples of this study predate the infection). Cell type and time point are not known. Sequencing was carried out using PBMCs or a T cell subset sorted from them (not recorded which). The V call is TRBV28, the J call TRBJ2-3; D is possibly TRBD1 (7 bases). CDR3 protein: CASSFFRGEDTQYF. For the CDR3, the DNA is TGTGCCAGCAGTTTCTTCAGGGGGGAAGATACGCAGTATTTT.